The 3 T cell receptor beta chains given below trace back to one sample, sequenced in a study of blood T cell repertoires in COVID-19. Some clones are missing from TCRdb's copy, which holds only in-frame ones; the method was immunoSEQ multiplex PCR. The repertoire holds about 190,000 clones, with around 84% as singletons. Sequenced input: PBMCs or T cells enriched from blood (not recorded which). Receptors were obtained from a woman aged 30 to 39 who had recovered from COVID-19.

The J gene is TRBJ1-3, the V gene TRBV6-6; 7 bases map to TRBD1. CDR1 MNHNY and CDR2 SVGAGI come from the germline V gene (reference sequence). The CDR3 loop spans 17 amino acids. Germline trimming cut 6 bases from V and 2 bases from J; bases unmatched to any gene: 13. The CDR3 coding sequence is TGTGCCAGCAGCCGAGGGGGCCGACAGGGTGCTGGAAACACCATATATTTT. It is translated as CASSRGGRQGAGNTIYF.

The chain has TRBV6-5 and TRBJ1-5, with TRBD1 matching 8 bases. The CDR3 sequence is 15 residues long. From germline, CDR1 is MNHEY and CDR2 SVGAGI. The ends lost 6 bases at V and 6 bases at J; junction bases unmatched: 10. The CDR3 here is CASRGGTGIGQPQHF. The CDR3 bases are TGTGCCAGCAGGGGCGGGACAGGAATAGGTCAGCCCCAGCATTTT.

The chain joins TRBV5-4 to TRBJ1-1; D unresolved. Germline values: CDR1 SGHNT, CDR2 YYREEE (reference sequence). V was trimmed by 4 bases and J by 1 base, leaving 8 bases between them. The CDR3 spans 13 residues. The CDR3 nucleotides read TGTGCCAGCAGCGCCTCAGAGAACACTGAAGCTTTCTTT. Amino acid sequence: CASSASENTEAFF.